The 16 T cell receptor beta chains reported below all come from one sample, sequenced in a study of cytomegalovirus exposure and HLA in healthy donors. Primers included in the PCR were 60 Vbeta and 13 Jbeta primers. Measured with immunoSEQ multiplex PCR; TCRdb has only the in-frame clones, and not every one. The sample contains almost 200,000 clones, 85% of which appear only once. Sequencing was carried out using PBMCs. The receptor set was obtained from a woman in her forties or fifties in good health and CMV-seronegative.

Only one count was recorded for this clone. The chain employs TRBV10-3 and TRBJ2-7; 13 bases map to TRBD2. The J segment lost 1 base and the V segment lost 4 bases, leaving 10 bases of the junction unmatched. CDR3 length: 18 amino acids. From germline, CDR1 is ENHRY and CDR2 SYGVKD. The CDR3 is CAISAVRTSGSASYEQYF. In nucleotides, the CDR3 is TGTGCCATCAGTGCTGTAAGGACTAGCGGGAGTGCGTCCTACGAGCAGTACTTC.

The V gene is TRBV7-2, the J gene TRBJ2-2, with 7 nucleotides matching TRBD2. The CDR3 has 15 amino acids. The germline gives CDR1 SGHTA, CDR2 FQGNSA. V was pared by 1 base and J by 4 bases, with 3 bases of the junction left unmatched. The CDR3 DNA is TGTGCCAGCAGCTTAGGACTAGCAGTCACCGGGGAGCTGTTTTTT. Translation gives CASSLGLAVTGELFF. Full variable domain (missing parts from reference TRBV7-2 and TRBJ2-2): GAGVSQSPSNKVTEKGKDVELRCDPISGHTALYWYRQSLGQGLEFLIYFQGNSAPDKSGLPSDRFSAERTGGSVSTLTIQRTQQEDSAVYLCASSLGLAVTGELFFGEGSRLTVL.

The CDR3 loop is CASSPRQGLNTEAFF. CDR3 coding DNA: TGTGCCAGCAGTCCCCGCCAGGGCCTGAACACTGAAGCTTTCTTT. This chain links TRBV28 with TRBJ1-1; D is possibly TRBD1 (5 bases). Germline assignment: CDR1 MDHEN and CDR2 SYDVKM. V was trimmed by 5 bases and J by 0 bases, leaving 13 bases between them. There are 15 residues in the CDR3.

This rearrangement joins TRBV18 to TRBJ2-2; D is possibly TRBD2 (6 bases). The CDR3 consists of 19 residues. Germline CDR1 KGHSH, CDR2 LQKENI. The V gene lost 6 bases and the J gene lost 0 bases, with 23 bases spanning the gap. This CDR3 is CASSYWGDSDDANTGELFF. In DNA form, the CDR3 reads TGTGCCAGCTCCTACTGGGGGGACTCAGACGACGCGAACACCGGGGAGCTGTTTTTT.

V and J are TRBV5-1 and TRBJ1-5; D unresolved. The V and J ends lost 1 base and 3 bases respectively, with 8 bases between them. CDR1 SGHRS and CDR2 YFSETQ come from the germline V gene. This CDR3 is built from 14 residues. CDR3 coding DNA: TGCGCCAGCAGCTTGACGGGTTTCAATCAGCCCCAGCATTTT. This gives the protein CASSLTGFNQPQHF.

The rearrangement links TRBV5-1 to TRBJ2-5; 10 positions agree with TRBD1. This CDR3 region has 14 residues. Germline V gives CDR1 SGHRS, CDR2 YFSETQ. Trimming took 6 bases from V and 5 from J; bases not matched to a gene: 7. The CDR3 sequence is CASTKGQGYETQYF. The CDR3 DNA reads as TGCGCCAGCACCAAGGGACAGGGGTACGAGACCCAGTACTTC.

The chain uses TRBV6-4 and TRBJ2-1, with TRBD1 matching over 11 bases. Germline V gives CDR1 MRHNA, CDR2 SNTAGT. This CDR3 spans 15 amino acids. The V gene end was trimmed by 6 bases and the J gene end by 5 bases; junction bases not matched to a gene: 6. CDR3 protein: CASSSGTGGNNEQFF. The CDR3 region has the DNA TGTGCCAGCAGCAGCGGGACAGGGGGAAACAATGAGCAGTTCTTC.

For this clone: Other DNA sequences in this sample translate to the same CDR3. The chain is built from TRBV28 and TRBJ2-5, with D perhaps TRBD1 (5 bases). Trimming shortened V by 6 bases and J by 5 bases, and 10 bases separated the two germline ends. The CDR3 sequence is 12 residues long. Germline V gives CDR1 MDHEN, CDR2 SYDVKM. CDR3 amino acids: CASSLAGETQYF. CDR3 sequence (DNA): TGTGCCAGCAGCCTTGCAGGGGAGACCCAGTACTTC.

The rearrangement joins TRBV18 to TRBJ1-4; D remains ambiguous. Trimming removed 1 base at V and 0 bases at J, with 6 bases between. This CDR3 is built from 15 residues. In germline, CDR1 is KGHSH, CDR2 LQKENI. CDR3 in amino acids: CASSPRTATNEKLFF. The CDR3, as DNA: TGTGCCAGCTCACCACGGACTGCAACTAATGAAAAACTGTTTTTT.

The chain combines TRBV27 with TRBJ2-7; 12 bases map to TRBD2. V shed 6 bases and J 4 bases; nucleotides not matched to a gene: 10. The CDR3 runs to 16 residues. Germline V gives CDR1 MNHEY, CDR2 SMNVEV (reference sequence). This chain's CDR3 is CASRLRTSGIYYEQYF. DNA for the CDR3: TGTGCCAGCAGACTCCGGACTAGCGGGATCTATTACGAGCAGTACTTC.

The V call is TRBV5-1, the J call TRBJ1-1; 7 bases are a match to TRBD1. The germline V gene encodes CDR1 SGHRS and CDR2 YFSETQ. Trimming at V came to 3 bases and at J to 3 bases, leaving 8 bases not matched to a gene. The CDR3 runs to 15 residues. The CDR3 reads CASSSPGQRDTEAFF. The DNA for the CDR3 is TGCGCCAGCAGCTCGCCGGGACAGCGAGACACTGAAGCTTTCTTT.

The chain recombines TRBV6-1 with TRBJ2-7; tentative D call: TRBD2 (5 bases). CDR1 is MNHNS and CDR2 is SASEGT in the germline V gene. The V end lost 3 bases, the J end lost 1 base, and 13 bases lay between the germline ends. The CDR3 spans 15 residues. The DNA of the CDR3 is TGTGCCAGCAGTGACACCCGCGGGTCTTCCTACGAGCAGTACTTC. Protein sequence: CASSDTRGSSYEQYF.

The V gene is TRBV28, the J gene TRBJ2-3, with D perhaps TRBD1 (7 bases). Germline-derived CDR1 and CDR2 are MDHEN and SYDVKM. The CDR3 extends over 17 amino acids. Trimming shortened V by 2 bases and J by 2 bases, and 17 bases separated the two germline ends. CDR3 nucleotides: TGTGCCAGCAGTTTACAGAGACAGGGAGGACACACAGATACGCAGTATTTT. The encoded protein is CASSLQRQGGHTDTQYF. The variable domain in full, completed from reference TRBV28 and TRBJ2-3, reads DVKVTQSSRYLVKRTGEKVFLECVQDMDHENMFWYRQDPGLGLRLIYFSYDVKMKEKGDIPEGYSVSREKKERFSLILESASTNQTSMYLCASSLQRQGGHTDTQYFGPGTRLTVL.

The chain recombines TRBV27 with TRBJ2-3; 9 positions match TRBD2. The germline V gene has CDR1 MNHEY and CDR2 SMNVEV (reference sequence). The V gene end was trimmed by 10 bases and the J gene end by 8 bases; junction bases not matched to a gene: 22. CDR3 size: 17 residues. CDR3 in amino acids: CATLRASGAGVGGTQYF. DNA for the CDR3: TGTGCCACCTTACGGGCTAGCGGGGCCGGGGTTGGGGGTACGCAGTATTTT.

The genes are TRBV5-5 and TRBJ1-5; D remains unclear. Germline CDR1 and CDR2: SGHKS and YYEKEE (reference sequence). CDR3 length equals 14 residues. Trimming shortened V by 2 bases and J by 2 bases, and 8 bases separated the two germline ends. In DNA form, the CDR3 reads TGTGCCAGCAGCTTTTTAGGAGGCAATCAGCCCCAGCATTTT. As protein: CASSFLGGNQPQHF.

The chain joins TRBV28 to TRBJ1-4; TRBD1 might be the D (6 bases). The CDR3 totals 14 residues. In germline, CDR1 is MDHEN, CDR2 SYDVKM. V lost 5 bases to trimming and J lost 5 bases, with 12 bases between them. Here the CDR3 DNA reads TGTGCCAGCAGTACAGGGACGCTGAATGAAAAACTGTTTTTT. This sequence encodes CASSTGTLNEKLFF.